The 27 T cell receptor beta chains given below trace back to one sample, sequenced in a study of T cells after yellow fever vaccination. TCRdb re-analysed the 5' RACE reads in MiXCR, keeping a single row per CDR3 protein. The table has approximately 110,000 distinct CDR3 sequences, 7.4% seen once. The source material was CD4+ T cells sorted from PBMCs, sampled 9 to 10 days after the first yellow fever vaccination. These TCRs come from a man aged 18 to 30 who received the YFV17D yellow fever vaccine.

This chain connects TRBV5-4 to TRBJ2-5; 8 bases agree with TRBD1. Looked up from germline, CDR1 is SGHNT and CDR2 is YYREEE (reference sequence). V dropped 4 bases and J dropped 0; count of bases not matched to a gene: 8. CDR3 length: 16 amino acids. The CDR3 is CASSAAGTGNQETQYF. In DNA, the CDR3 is TGTGCCAGCAGCGCCGCCGGGACAGGAAACCAAGAGACCCAGTACTTC.

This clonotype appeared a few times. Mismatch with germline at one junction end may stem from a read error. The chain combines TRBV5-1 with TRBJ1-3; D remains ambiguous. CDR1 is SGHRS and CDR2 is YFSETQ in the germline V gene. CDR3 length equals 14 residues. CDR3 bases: TGCGCCAGCTCCCCCAGCAGCTCTGGAAACACTATATATTTT. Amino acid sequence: CASSPSSSGNTIYF. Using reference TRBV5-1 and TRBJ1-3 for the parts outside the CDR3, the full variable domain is KAGVTQTPRYLIKTRGQQVTLSCSPISGHRSVSWYQQTPGQGLQFLFEYFSETQRNKGNFPGRFSGRQFSNSRSEMNVSTLELGDSALYLCASSPSSSGNTIYFGEGSWLTVV.

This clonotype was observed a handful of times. The CDR3 protein is CASIRGPSPFYGYTF. The CDR3 DNA reads as TGTGCCAGCATCAGGGGCCCTTCACCGTTCTATGGCTACACCTTC. The chain recombines TRBV12-3 or TRBV12-4 with TRBJ1-2, with a weak D call TRBD1 (6 bases). Trimming shortened V by 7 bases and J by 4 bases, and 19 bases separated the two germline ends. The CDR3 totals 15 residues.

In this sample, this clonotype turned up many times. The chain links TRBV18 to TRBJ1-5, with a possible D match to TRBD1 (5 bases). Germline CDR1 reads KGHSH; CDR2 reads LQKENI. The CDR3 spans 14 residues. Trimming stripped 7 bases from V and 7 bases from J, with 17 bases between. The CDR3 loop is CASCSNGGGQPQHF. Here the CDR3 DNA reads TGTGCCAGCTGCTCGAACGGGGGAGGACAGCCCCAGCATTTT.

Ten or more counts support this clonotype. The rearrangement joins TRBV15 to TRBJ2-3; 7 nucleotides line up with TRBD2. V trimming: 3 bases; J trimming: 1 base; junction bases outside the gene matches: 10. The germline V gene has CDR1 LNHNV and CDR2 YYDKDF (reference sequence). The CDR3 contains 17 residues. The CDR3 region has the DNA TGTGCCACCAGCAGGGACCTTAGCGGGTCGGGCACAGATACGCAGTATTTT. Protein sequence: CATSRDLSGSGTDTQYF.

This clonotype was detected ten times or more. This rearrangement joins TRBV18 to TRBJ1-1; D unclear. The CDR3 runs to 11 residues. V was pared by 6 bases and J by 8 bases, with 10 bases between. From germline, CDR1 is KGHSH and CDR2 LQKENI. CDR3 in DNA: TGTGCCAGCTCTCTAAAGCGGGAAGCTTTCTTT. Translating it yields CASSLKREAFF. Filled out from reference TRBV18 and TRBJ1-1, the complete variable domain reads NAGVMQNPRHLVRRRGQEARLRCSPMKGHSHVYWYRQLPEEGLKFMVYLQKENIIDESGMPKERFSAEFPKEGPSILRIQQVVRGDSAAYFCASSLKREAFFGQGTRLTVV.

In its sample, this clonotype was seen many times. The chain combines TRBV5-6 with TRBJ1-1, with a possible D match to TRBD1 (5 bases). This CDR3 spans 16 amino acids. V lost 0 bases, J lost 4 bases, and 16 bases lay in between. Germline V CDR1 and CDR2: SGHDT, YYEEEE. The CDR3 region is CASSLGQGGLRTEAFF. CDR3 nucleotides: TGTGCCAGCAGCTTGGGGCAGGGCGGGTTGCGCACTGAAGCTTTCTTT.

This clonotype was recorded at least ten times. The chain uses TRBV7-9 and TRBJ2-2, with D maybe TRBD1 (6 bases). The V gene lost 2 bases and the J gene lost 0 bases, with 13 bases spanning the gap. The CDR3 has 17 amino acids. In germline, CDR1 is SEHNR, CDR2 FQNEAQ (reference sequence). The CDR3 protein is CASSLLRQATNTGELFF. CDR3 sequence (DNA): TGTGCCAGCAGCTTACTCCGACAGGCGACGAACACCGGGGAGCTGTTTTTT.

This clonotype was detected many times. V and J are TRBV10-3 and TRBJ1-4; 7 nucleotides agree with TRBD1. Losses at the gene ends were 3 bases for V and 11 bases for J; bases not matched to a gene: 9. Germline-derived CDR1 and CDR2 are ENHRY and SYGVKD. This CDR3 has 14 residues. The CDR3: CAISDSDRQGKLFF. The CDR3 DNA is TGTGCCATCAGTGACTCGGACAGGCAAGGGAAACTGTTTTTT.

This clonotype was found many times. CDR3 coding DNA: TGCAGCGCCGGGACAGACACAGATACGCAGTATTTT. Amino acids: CSAGTDTDTQYF. V is TRBV29-1 and J is TRBJ2-3, with 7 bases matching TRBD1. Germline CDR1 SQVTM, CDR2 ANQGSEA. The CDR3 is 12 residues long. With 7 bases clipped from V and 2 bases from J, the junction kept 3 bases outside the gene matches.

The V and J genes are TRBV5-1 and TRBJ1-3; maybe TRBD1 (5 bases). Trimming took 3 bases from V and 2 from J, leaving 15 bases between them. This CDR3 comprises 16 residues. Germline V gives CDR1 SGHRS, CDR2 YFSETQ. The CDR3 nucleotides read TGCGCCAGCAGCTGGGACGGTCTCACCCCTGGAAACACCATATATTTT. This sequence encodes CASSWDGLTPGNTIYF.

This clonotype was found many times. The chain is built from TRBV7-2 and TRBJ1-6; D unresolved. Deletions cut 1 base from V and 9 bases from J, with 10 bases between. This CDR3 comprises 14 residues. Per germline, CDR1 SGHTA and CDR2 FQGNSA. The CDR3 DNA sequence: TGTGCCAGCAGCTTAGGTGCAGCCCGTTCACCCCTCCACTTT. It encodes CASSLGAARSPLHF.

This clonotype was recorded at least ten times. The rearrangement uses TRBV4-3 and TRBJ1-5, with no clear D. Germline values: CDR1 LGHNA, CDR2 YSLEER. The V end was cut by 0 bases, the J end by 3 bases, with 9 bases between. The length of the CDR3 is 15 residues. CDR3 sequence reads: CASSQDPTINQPQHF. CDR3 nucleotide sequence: TGCGCCAGCAGCCAAGATCCCACGATCAATCAGCCCCAGCATTTT.

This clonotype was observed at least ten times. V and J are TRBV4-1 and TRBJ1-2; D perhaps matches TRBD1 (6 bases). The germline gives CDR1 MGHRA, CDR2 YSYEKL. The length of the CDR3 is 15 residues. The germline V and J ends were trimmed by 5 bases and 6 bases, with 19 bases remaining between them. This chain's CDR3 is CASSSFKQGENGYTF. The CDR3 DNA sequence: TGCGCCAGCAGCTCATTTAAACAGGGAGAGAATGGCTACACCTTC.

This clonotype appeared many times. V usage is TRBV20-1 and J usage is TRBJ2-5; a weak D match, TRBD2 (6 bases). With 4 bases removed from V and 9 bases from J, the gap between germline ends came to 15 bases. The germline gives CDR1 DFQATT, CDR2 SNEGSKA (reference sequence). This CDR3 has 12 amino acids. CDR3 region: CSAKEGQLSQYF. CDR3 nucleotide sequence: TGCAGTGCTAAGGAGGGGCAGCTTTCCCAGTACTTC.

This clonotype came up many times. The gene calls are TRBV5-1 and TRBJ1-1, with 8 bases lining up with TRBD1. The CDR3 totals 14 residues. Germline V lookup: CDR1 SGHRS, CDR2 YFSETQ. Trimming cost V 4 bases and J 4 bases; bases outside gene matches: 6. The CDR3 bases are TGCGCCAGCAGCCCGGACAGGGCAGGCACTGAAGCTTTCTTT. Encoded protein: CASSPDRAGTEAFF.

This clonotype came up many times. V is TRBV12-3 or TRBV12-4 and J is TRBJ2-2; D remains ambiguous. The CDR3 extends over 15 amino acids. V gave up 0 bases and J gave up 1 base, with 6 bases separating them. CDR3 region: CASSLAGRNTGELFF. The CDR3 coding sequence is TGTGCCAGCAGTTTAGCGGGAAGGAACACCGGGGAGCTGTTTTTT.

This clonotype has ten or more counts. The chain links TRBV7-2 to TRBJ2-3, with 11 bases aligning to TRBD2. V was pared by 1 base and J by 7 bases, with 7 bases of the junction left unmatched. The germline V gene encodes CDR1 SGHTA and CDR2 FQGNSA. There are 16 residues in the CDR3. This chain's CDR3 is CASSLGGSGGANTQYF. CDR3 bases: TGTGCCAGCAGCTTAGGAGGTAGCGGGGGGGCAAATACGCAGTATTTT.

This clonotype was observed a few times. The CDR3 reads CASSVGPSAGELFF. The CDR3 DNA is TGTGCCAGCAGCGTCGGACCAAGCGCCGGGGAGCTGTTTTTT. The V and J genes are TRBV11-2 and TRBJ2-2; the D is unclear. The V end lost 5 bases, the J end lost 6 bases, and 13 bases lay between the germline ends. The CDR3 sequence is 14 residues long. Germline lookup yields CDR1 SGHAT and CDR2 FQNNGV.

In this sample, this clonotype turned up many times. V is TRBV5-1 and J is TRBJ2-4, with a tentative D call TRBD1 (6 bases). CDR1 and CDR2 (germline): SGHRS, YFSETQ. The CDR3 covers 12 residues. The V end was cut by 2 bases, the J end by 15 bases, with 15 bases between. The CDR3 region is CASSFNTGSPYF. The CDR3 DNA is TGCGCCAGCAGCTTTAACACAGGGTCCCCGTACTTC.

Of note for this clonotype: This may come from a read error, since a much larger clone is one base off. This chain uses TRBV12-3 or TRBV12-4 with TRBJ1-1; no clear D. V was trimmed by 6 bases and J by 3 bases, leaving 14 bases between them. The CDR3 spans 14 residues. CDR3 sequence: CASRPTSRDTEAFF. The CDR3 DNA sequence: TGTGCCAGCAGACCGACTTCGAGGGACACTGAAGCTTTCTTT.

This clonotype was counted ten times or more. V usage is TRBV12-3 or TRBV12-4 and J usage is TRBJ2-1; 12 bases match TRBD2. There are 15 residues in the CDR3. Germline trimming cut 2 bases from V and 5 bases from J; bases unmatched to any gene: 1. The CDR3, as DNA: TGTGCCAGCAGTTTAAGACTAGCGGGAGACAATGAGCAGTTCTTC. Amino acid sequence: CASSLRLAGDNEQFF.

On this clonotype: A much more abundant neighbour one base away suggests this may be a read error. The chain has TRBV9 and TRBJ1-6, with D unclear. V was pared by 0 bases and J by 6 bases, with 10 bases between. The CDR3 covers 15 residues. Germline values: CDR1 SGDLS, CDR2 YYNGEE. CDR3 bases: TGTGCCAGCAGCGTAGCGGCGGGAGCTAATTCACCCCTCCACTTT. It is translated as CASSVAAGANSPLHF.

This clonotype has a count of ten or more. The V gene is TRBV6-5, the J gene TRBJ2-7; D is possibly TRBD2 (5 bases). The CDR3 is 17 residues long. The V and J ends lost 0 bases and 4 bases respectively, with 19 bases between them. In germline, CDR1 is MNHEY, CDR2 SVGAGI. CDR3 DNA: TGTGCCAGCAGTTACTCAACATCACCCAGGAGGTGGTACGAGCAGTACTTC. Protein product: CASSYSTSPRRWYEQYF.

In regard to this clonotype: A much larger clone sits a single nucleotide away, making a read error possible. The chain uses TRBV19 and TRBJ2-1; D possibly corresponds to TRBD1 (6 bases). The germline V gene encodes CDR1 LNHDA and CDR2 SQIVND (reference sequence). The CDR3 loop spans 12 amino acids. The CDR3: CACSRTDSEQFF. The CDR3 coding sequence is TGTGCCTGTAGTAGGACAGATTCTGAGCAGTTCTTC.

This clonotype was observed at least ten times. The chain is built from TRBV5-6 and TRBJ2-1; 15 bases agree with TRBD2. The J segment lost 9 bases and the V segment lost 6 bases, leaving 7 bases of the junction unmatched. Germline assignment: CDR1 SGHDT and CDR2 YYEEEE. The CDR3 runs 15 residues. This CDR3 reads CASTRTSGGAGEQFF. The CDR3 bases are TGTGCCAGCACCAGGACTAGCGGGGGGGCAGGTGAGCAGTTCTTC. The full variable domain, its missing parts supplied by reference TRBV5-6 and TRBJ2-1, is DAGVTQSPTHLIKTRGQQVTLRCSPKSGHDTVSWYQQALGQGPQFIFQYYEEEERQRGNFPDRFSGHQFPNYSSELNVNALLLGDSALYLCASTRTSGGAGEQFFGPGTRLTVL.

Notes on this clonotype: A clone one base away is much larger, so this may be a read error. The CDR3 sequence is CVSRPTKLQETQYF. The CDR3 DNA is TGTGTCAGCCGCCCTACAAAACTCCAAGAGACCCAGTACTTC. The chain joins TRBV6-1 to TRBJ2-5; D is uncertain. The CDR3 covers 14 residues. Per the germline V gene, CDR1 is MNHNS and CDR2 is SASEGT.